The 18 T cell receptor beta chains below all came from one sample that was sequenced in a study of blood T cell repertoires in COVID-19. Measured with immunoSEQ multiplex PCR; TCRdb has only the in-frame clones, and not every one. Among some 100,000 clones listed, around 92% were seen once. The sample taken for sequencing was peripheral blood. The source is a woman in her fifties or sixties with active COVID-19.

J is TRBJ1-4 and V is TRBV5-4; tentative D call: TRBD1 (6 bases). CDR1 and CDR2 (germline): SGHNT, YYREEE (reference sequence). The V and J ends lost 0 bases and 8 bases respectively, with 11 bases between them. This CDR3 has 14 amino acids. CDR3 coding DNA: TGTGCCAGCAGCTTGGACAGGGTGGGCGAAAAACTGTTTTTT. Protein: CASSLDRVGEKLFF.

The chain carries TRBV30 and TRBJ1-4, with D possibly TRBD1 on 5 matching bases. The CDR3 runs 14 residues. CDR1 and CDR2 (germline): GTSNPN, SVGIG (reference sequence). Trimming pared 3 bases from V and 8 bases from J, leaving 16 bases between. The CDR3 DNA sequence: TGTGCCTGGAGCTTTGGGGGGTCTACGGAAAAACTGTTTTTT. It translates to CAWSFGGSTEKLFF.

The chain recombines TRBV7-8 with TRBJ1-5, with 7 bases identical to TRBD1. The CDR3 totals 14 residues. V trimming: 2 bases; J trimming: 8 bases; junction bases outside the gene matches: 6. Germline assignment: CDR1 SGHVS and CDR2 FQNEAQ. CDR3 DNA sequence: TGTGCCAGCAGCTTACAGGGGGGTAGAGAGCCCCAGCATTTT. Translating it yields CASSLQGGREPQHF.

V and J are TRBV30 and TRBJ2-7, with 11 bases matching TRBD2. CDR1 GTSNPN and CDR2 SVGIG come from the germline V gene (reference sequence). The CDR3 extends over 14 amino acids. The ends lost 2 bases at V and 2 bases at J; junction bases unmatched: 2. The CDR3, as DNA: TGTGCCTGGAGTCTGACTAGCGGGGCCTACGAGCAGTACTTC. Encoded protein: CAWSLTSGAYEQYF. The whole variable domain, remainder taken from reference TRBV30 and TRBJ2-7, is SQTIHQWPATLVQPVGSPLSLECTVEGTSNPNLYWYRQAAGRGLQLLFYSVGIGQISSEVPQNLSASRPQDRQFILSSKKLLLSDSGFYLCAWSLTSGAYEQYFGPGTRLTVT.

V is TRBV7-8 and J is TRBJ1-6; TRBD1 aligns across 8 bases. The CDR3 loop spans 16 amino acids. Germline CDR1 and CDR2: SGHVS and FQNEAQ. The junction had 10 bases not matched to a gene; V was cut back by 6 bases and J by 6 bases. CDR3 loop: CASSPRDRTSNSPLHF. CDR3 sequence (DNA): TGTGCCAGCAGTCCACGGGACAGGACCTCTAATTCACCCCTCCACTTT. The whole variable domain, remainder taken from reference TRBV7-8 and TRBJ1-6, is GAGVSQSPRYKVAKRGQDVALRCDPISGHVSLFWYQQALGQGPEFLTYFQNEAQLDKSGLPSDRFFAERPEGSVSTLKIQRTQQEDSAVYLCASSPRDRTSNSPLHFGNGTRLTVT.

The CDR3 loop reads CASSPTPAGAETQYF. The CDR3 DNA sequence: TGTGCCAGCAGTCCCACCCCAGCGGGAGCAGAGACCCAGTACTTC. This rearrangement joins TRBV28 to TRBJ2-5, with 8 positions matching TRBD2. J was trimmed by 4 bases and V by 5 bases; bases with no gene match: 9. Germline CDR1 and CDR2: MDHEN and SYDVKM. This CDR3 has 15 residues.

V and J are TRBV11-3 and TRBJ2-3; a possible D gene is TRBD1 (6 bases). Germline V gives CDR1 SGHNT, CDR2 YENEEA. Trimming removed 1 base from V and 1 base from J, with 12 bases in between. The CDR3 sequence is 16 residues long. CDR3 bases: TGTGCCAGCAGCTTAGTGGCGAAGGGGGGCACAGATACGCAGTATTTT. It codes for CASSLVAKGGTDTQYF.

This chain uses TRBV28 with TRBJ1-2; no definite D call. CDR3 length: 13 amino acids. Per germline, CDR1 MDHEN and CDR2 SYDVKM. V lost 6 bases to trimming and J lost 8 bases, with 16 bases between them. This CDR3 reads CASSRRLGEGYTF. CDR3 nucleotides: TGTGCCAGCAGCCGGCGACTCGGGGAAGGCTACACCTTC.

This clone was detected once. This chain uses TRBV3-1 (or the pseudogene TRBV3-2) with TRBJ1-1, with 7 nucleotides matching TRBD1. The CDR3 sequence is 13 residues long. Germline CDR1 is LGHDT and CDR2 is YNNKEL (reference sequence). The ends lost 2 bases at V and 4 bases at J; junction bases unmatched: 1. The CDR3 DNA reads as TGTGCCAGCAGCCAACCAGGGGGCACTGAAGCTTTCTTT. As protein: CASSQPGGTEAFF.

This sequence joins TRBV18 and TRBJ2-1; perhaps TRBD1 as D (6 bases). The CDR3 runs 21 residues. CDR1 and CDR2 (germline): KGHSH, LQKENI. Trimming left V 3 bases short and J 0 bases short, with 27 bases between. CDR3 sequence (DNA): TGTGCCAGCTCACCTTTTAAGATCCCACCTCTGGGACAAAGCTCCTACAATGAGCAGTTCTTC. It encodes CASSPFKIPPLGQSSYNEQFF.

The chain has TRBV19 and TRBJ2-7; a weak D match, TRBD1 (5 bases). The V gene's germline CDR1 is LNHDA and CDR2 SQIVND (reference sequence). The CDR3 has 12 residues. Trimming left V 5 bases short and J 7 bases short, with 12 bases between. The CDR3 sequence is CASSPSGREQYF. DNA for the CDR3: TGTGCCAGTAGTCCGTCAGGGCGGGAGCAGTACTTC.

The genes are TRBV3-1 (or the pseudogene TRBV3-2) and TRBJ2-1, with D uncertain. V gave up 2 bases and J gave up 6 bases, with 11 bases separating them. The CDR3 consists of 14 residues. Germline V gene data show CDR1 as LGHDT and CDR2 as YNNKEL (reference sequence). The CDR3, as DNA: TGTGCCAGCAGCCAATTCGTCGTTCTCAATGAGCAGTTCTTC. Residues: CASSQFVVLNEQFF.

This rearrangement joins TRBV7-9 to TRBJ1-1; TRBD1 aligns across 10 bases. The CDR3 loop spans 14 amino acids. Losses at the gene ends were 5 bases for V and 4 bases for J; bases not matched to a gene: 4. The germline gives CDR1 SEHNR, CDR2 FQNEAQ (reference sequence). The CDR3 DNA follows: TGTGCCAGCAGCCCGGGACAGGGGAGCACTGAAGCTTTCTTT. Its translation: CASSPGQGSTEAFF.

The chain carries TRBV6-6 and TRBJ1-2; 9 nucleotides match TRBD1. Germline V gives CDR1 MNHNY, CDR2 SVGAGI (reference sequence). This CDR3 region has 13 residues. The junction had 3 bases not matched to a gene; V was cut back by 4 bases and J by 6 bases. For the CDR3, the DNA is TGTGCCAGCAGTTTCCGGGACAGGGATGGCTACACCTTC. It encodes CASSFRDRDGYTF.

This sequence joins TRBV7-2 and TRBJ2-5, with 9 bases that match TRBD2. J gave up 5 bases and V 1 base, and 11 bases lay outside the gene matches. Germline CDR1 reads SGHTA; CDR2 reads FQGNSA. There are 17 residues in the CDR3. The CDR3 sequence is CASSLVYRAGGQETQYF. The CDR3 DNA reads TGTGCCAGCAGCTTAGTGTATCGGGCGGGGGGGCAGGAGACCCAGTACTTC.

This clone occurred once. The chain uses TRBV5-1 and TRBJ1-2; 10 bases align to TRBD1. Germline V lookup: CDR1 SGHRS, CDR2 YFSETQ. This CDR3 region has 13 residues. Trimming removed 6 bases from V and 8 bases from J; junction bases left unmatched: 7. CDR3 bases: TGCGCCAGCACCTCCGGACAGGGGGTCGGCTACACCTTC. Amino acids: CASTSGQGVGYTF.

V gene TRBV9 combines with J gene TRBJ2-6; D possibly corresponds to TRBD1 (6 bases). Per the germline V gene, CDR1 is SGDLS and CDR2 is YYNGEE. V lost 4 bases and J lost 2, with 10 bases in between. This CDR3 region has 15 residues. The CDR3 nucleotides read TGTGCCAGCAGCTCACAGGGTACTGGGGCCAACGTCCTGACTTTC. Translating gives CASSSQGTGANVLTF.

DNA of the CDR3: TGTGCCAGCAGCTCCCAAGGGGGCGGCACTGAAGCTTTCTTT. Residues: CASSSQGGGTEAFF. V is TRBV7-9 and J is TRBJ1-1; 7 positions match TRBD1. Germline V gene sequence: CDR1 SEHNR, CDR2 FQNEAQ (reference sequence). CDR3 length: 14 amino acids. V dropped 4 bases and J dropped 4; count of bases not matched to a gene: 6.